This T cell receptor beta chain emerged from a study of cytomegalovirus exposure and HLA in healthy donors. Study-wide results and limits: Specificity for CMV antigens was confirmed in vitro for a few of the CMV-associated chains. TCR beta chains numbering approximately 150 were designated cytomegalovirus-associated.

The PCR was carried out with 60 Vbeta primers and 13 Jbeta primers. Sequencing used immunoSEQ multiplex PCR; TCRdb keeps in-frame clones, though not all of them. This table holds under 150,000 clones, roughly 80% found once. The CDR3 has 19 amino acids. Germline V gives CDR1 SGHRS, CDR2 YFSETQ. The J segment lost 3 bases and the V segment lost 4 bases, leaving 15 bases of the junction unmatched. On this clone: Its antigen is currently unknown.

The TCR sequence derives from a boy under 18 in good health and CMV-seronegative. Specimen: PBMCs. J is TRBJ2-2 and V is TRBV5-1, with 10 bases aligning to TRBD2. The CDR3 loop reads CASSPGLAGAGWDTGELFF. CDR3 in DNA: TGCGCCAGCAGCCCGGGGCTAGCGGGAGCGGGGTGGGACACCGGGGAGCTGTTTTTT. Using reference TRBV5-1 and TRBJ2-2 for the parts outside the CDR3, the full variable domain is KAGVTQTPRYLIKTRGQQVTLSCSPISGHRSVSWYQQTPGQGLQFLFEYFSETQRNKGNFPGRFSGRQFSNSRSEMNVSTLELGDSALYLCASSPGLAGAGWDTGELFFGEGSRLTVL.